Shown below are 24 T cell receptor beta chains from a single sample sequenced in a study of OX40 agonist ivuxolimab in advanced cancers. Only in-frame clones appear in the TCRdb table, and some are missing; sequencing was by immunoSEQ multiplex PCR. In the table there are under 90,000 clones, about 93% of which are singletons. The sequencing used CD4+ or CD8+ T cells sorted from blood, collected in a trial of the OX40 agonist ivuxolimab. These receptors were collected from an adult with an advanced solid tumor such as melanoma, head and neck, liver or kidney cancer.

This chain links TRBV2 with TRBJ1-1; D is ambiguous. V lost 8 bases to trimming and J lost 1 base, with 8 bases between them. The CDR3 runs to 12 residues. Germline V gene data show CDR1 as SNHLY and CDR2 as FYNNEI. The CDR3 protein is CASRAGNTEAFF. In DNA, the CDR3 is TGTGCCAGCCGGGCGGGGAACACTGAAGCTTTCTTT.

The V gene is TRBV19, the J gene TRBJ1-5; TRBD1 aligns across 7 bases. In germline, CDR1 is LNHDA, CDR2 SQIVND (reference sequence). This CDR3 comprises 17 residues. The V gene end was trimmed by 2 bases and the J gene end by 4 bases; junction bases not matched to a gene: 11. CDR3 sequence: CASSIRQGRGRNQPQHF. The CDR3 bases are TGTGCCAGTAGTATACGACAGGGACGAGGCCGGAATCAGCCCCAGCATTTT.

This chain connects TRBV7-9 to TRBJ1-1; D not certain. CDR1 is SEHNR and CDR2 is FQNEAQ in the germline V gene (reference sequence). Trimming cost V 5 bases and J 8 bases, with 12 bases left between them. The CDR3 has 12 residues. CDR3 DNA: TGTGCCAGCAGCCCGACAACGGTCGAAGCTTTCTTT. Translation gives CASSPTTVEAFF.

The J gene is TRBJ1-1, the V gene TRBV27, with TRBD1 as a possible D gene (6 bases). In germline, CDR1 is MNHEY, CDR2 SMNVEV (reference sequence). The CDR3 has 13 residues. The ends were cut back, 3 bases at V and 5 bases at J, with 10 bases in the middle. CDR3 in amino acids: CASSFRQGTEAFF. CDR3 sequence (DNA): TGTGCCAGCAGTTTTCGGCAGGGGACTGAAGCTTTCTTT.

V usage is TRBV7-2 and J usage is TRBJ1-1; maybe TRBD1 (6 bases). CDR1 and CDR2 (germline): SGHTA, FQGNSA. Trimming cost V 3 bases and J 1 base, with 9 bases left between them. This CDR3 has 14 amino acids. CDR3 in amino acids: CASSLGAANTEAFF. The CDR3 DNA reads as TGTGCCAGCAGCTTGGGGGCGGCGAACACTGAAGCTTTCTTT.

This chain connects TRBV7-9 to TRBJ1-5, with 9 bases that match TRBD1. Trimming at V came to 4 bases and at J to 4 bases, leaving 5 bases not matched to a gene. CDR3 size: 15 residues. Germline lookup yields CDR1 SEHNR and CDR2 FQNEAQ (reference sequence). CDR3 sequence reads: CASSSGQGRNQPQHF. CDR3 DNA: TGTGCCAGCAGCTCGGGACAGGGAAGGAATCAGCCCCAGCATTTT. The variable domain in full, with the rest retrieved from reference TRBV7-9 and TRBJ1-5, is DTGVSQNPRHKITKRGQNVTFRCDPISEHNRLYWYRQTLGQGPEFLTYFQNEAQLEKSRLLSDRFSAERPKGSFSTLEIQRTEQGDSAMYLCASSSGQGRNQPQHFGDGTRLSIL.

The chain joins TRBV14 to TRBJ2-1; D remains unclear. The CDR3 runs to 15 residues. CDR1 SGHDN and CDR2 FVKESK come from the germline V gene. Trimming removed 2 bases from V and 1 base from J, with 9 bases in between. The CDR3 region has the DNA TGTGCCAGCAGCCAAAAGAGACTTTCCTACAATGAGCAGTTCTTC. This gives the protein CASSQKRLSYNEQFF.

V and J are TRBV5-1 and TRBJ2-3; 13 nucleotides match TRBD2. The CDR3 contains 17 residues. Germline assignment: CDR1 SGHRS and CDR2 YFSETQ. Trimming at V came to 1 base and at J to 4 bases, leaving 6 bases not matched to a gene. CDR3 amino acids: CASSLPGTSGAADTQYF. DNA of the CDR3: TGCGCCAGCAGCTTGCCGGGGACTAGCGGGGCCGCAGATACGCAGTATTTT.

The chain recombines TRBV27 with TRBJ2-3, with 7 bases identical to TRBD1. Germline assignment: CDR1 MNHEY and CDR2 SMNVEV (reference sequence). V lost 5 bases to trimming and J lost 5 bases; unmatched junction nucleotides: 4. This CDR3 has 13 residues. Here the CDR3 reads CASSNWDRDTQYF. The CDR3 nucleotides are TGTGCCAGCAGTAACTGGGACAGAGATACGCAGTATTTT.

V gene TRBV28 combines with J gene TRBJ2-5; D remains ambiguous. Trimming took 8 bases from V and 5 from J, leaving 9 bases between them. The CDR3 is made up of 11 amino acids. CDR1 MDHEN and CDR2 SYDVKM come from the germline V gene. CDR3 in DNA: TGTGCCAGCTCGAGAAGGGAGACCCAGTACTTC. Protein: CASSRRETQYF.

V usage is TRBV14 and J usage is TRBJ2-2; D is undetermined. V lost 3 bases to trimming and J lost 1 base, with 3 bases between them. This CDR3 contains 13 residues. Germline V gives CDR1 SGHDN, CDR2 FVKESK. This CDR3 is CASSQQNTGELFF. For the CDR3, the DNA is TGTGCCAGCAGCCAGCAGAACACCGGGGAGCTGTTTTTT.

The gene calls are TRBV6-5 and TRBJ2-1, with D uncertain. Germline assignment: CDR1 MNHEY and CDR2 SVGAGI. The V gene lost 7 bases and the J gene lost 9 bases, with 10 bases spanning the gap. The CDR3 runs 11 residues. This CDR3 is CASTGWGEQFF. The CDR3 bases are TGTGCCAGCACAGGATGGGGTGAGCAGTTCTTC.

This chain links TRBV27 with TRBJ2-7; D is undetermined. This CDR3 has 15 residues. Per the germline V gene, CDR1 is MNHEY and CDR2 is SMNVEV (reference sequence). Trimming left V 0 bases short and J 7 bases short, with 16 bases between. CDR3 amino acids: CASSLSVTPLGEQYF. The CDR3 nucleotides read TGTGCCAGCAGTTTATCGGTGACTCCTCTGGGGGAGCAGTACTTC.

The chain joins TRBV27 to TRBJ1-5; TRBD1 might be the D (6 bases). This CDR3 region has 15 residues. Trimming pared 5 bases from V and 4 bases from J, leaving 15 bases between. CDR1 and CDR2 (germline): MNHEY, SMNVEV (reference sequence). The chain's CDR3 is CASSPSGGWNQPQHF. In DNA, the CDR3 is TGTGCCAGCAGTCCGTCGGGGGGCTGGAATCAGCCCCAGCATTTT.

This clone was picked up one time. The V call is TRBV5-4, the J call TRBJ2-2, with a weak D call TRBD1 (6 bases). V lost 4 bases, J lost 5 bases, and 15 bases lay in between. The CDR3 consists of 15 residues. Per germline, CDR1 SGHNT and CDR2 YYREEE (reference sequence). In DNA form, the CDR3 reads TGTGCCAGCAGCACACAGGGAGTAGATACCGGGGAGCTGTTTTTT. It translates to CASSTQGVDTGELFF.

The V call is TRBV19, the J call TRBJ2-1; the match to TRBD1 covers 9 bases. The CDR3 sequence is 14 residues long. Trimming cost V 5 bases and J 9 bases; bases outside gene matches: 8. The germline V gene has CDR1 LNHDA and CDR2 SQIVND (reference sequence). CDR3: CASSPGQGFSEQFF. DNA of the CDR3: TGTGCCAGTAGTCCCGGACAGGGGTTTAGTGAGCAGTTCTTC.

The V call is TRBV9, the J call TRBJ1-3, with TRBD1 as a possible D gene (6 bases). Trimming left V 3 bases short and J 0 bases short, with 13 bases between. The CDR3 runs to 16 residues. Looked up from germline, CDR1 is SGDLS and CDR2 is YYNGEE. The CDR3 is CASSAQGINSGNTIYF. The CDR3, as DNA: TGTGCCAGCAGCGCCCAGGGGATCAACTCTGGAAACACCATATATTTT. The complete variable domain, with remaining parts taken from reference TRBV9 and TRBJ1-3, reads DSGVTQTPKHLITATGQRVTLRCSPRSGDLSVYWYQQSLDQGLQFLIQYYNGEERAKGNILERFSAQQFPDLHSELNLSSLELGDSALYFCASSAQGINSGNTIYFGEGSWLTVV.

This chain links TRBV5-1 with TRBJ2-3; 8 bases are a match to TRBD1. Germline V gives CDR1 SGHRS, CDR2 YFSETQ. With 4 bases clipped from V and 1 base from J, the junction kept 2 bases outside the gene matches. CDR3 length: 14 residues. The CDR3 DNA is TGCGCCAGCAGCCCACAGGGGGGCACAGATACGCAGTATTTT. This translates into CASSPQGGTDTQYF. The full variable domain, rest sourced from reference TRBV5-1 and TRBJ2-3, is KAGVTQTPRYLIKTRGQQVTLSCSPISGHRSVSWYQQTPGQGLQFLFEYFSETQRNKGNFPGRFSGRQFSNSRSEMNVSTLELGDSALYLCASSPQGGTDTQYFGPGTRLTVL.

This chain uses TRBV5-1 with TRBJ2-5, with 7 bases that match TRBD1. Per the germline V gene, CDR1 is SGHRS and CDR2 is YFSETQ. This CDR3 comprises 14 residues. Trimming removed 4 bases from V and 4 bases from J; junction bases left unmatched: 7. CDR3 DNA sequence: TGCGCCAGCAGCGGAACAGGGGTGGGAGAGACCCAGTACTTC. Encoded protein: CASSGTGVGETQYF.

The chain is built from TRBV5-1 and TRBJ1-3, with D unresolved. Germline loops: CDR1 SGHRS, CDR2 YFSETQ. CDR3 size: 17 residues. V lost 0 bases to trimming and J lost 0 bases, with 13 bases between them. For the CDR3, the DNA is TGCGCCAGCAGCTTGGAGGCCTCAGGATTCTCTGGAAACACCATATATTTT. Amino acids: CASSLEASGFSGNTIYF.

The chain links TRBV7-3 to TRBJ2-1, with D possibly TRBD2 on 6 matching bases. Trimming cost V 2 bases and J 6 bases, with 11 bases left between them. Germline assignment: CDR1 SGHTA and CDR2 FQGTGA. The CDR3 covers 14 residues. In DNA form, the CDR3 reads TGTGCCAGCAGCTTAGTCGGGGGTGGCAATGAGCAGTTCTTC. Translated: CASSLVGGGNEQFF.

The CDR3 is CASKDGLAANTGELFF. In nucleotides, the CDR3 is TGCGCCAGCAAGGACGGACTAGCGGCGAACACCGGGGAGCTGTTTTTT. The chain carries TRBV10-2 and TRBJ2-2; 10 bases map to TRBD2. Germline-derived CDR1 and CDR2 are WSHSY and SAAADI. The CDR3 has 16 residues. Trimming took 7 bases from V and 0 from J; bases not matched to a gene: 5.

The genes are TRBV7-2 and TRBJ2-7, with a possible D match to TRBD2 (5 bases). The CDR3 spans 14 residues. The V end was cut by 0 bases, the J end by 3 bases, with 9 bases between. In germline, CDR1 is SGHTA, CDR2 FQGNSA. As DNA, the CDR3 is TGTGCCAGCAGCTTAGCGGGAGATGGCTACGAGCAGTACTTC. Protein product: CASSLAGDGYEQYF.

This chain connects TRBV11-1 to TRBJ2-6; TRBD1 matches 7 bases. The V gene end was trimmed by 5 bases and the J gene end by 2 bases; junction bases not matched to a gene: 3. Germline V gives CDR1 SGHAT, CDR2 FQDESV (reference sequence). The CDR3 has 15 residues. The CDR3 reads CASSPDRAGANVLTF. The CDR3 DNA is TGTGCCAGCAGCCCCGACAGGGCTGGGGCCAACGTCCTGACTTTC. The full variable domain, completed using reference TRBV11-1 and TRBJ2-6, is EAEVAQSPRYKITEKSQAVAFWCDPISGHATLYWYRQILGQGPELLVQFQDESVVDDSQLPKDRFSAERLKGVDSTLKIQPAELGDSAMYLCASSPDRAGANVLTFGAGSRLTVL.